Listed here are 23 T cell receptor beta chains from one sample, sequenced in a study of CD8+ T cells in alopecia areata. Treatment defined: oral pan-JAK inhibitor, 5-10 mg twice daily. Once RNA had been extracted, it was reverse transcribed into cDNA to act as the sequencing template. The protocol was immunoSEQ multiplex PCR, while the TCRdb copy is restricted to in-frame clones and leaves out a portion. The sample has some 180,000 clones, 40% to 65% seen once; the top ten hold roughly 9.1%. Sequencing used CD8+ T cells sorted from blood, obtained around week 54, from a patient treated with tofacitinib. The receptors derive from a human donor with alopecia areata.

The chain employs TRBV7-8 and TRBJ1-4, with D hard to call. Trimming pared 1 base from V and 7 bases from J, leaving 16 bases between. Per the germline V gene, CDR1 is SGHVS and CDR2 is FQNEAQ. The CDR3 runs to 16 residues. This CDR3 reads CASSLELPNPGEKLFF. DNA of the CDR3: TGTGCCAGCAGCTTAGAGCTCCCCAACCCCGGTGAAAAACTGTTTTTT.

This clone was detected only a few times. The genes are TRBV30 and TRBJ2-7; D unclear. The CDR3 contains 11 residues. CDR1 and CDR2 from the germline V gene are GTSNPN and SVGIG (reference sequence). V was trimmed by 0 bases and J by 13 bases, leaving 13 bases between them. CDR3 amino acids: CAWSVSNRQYF. Here the CDR3 DNA reads TGTGCCTGGAGTGTAAGCAACCGTCAATACTTC.

The CDR3 region has the DNA TGTGCCAGCAGTTCCCGTGGGGCAGGGTATGAGCAGTTCTTC. This translates into CASSSRGAGYEQFF. The chain joins TRBV27 to TRBJ2-1; possibly TRBD1 for D (5 bases). Germline V lookup: CDR1 MNHEY, CDR2 SMNVEV (reference sequence). Trimming shortened V by 4 bases and J by 8 bases, and 15 bases separated the two germline ends. The CDR3 is 14 residues long.

The chain combines TRBV4-2 with TRBJ2-3, with TRBD2 matching over 9 bases. Per the germline V gene, CDR1 is LGHNA and CDR2 is YNFKEQ. CDR3 size: 15 residues. V shed 4 bases and J 0 bases; nucleotides not matched to a gene: 2. Here the CDR3 reads CASSLAGASTDTQYF. The CDR3 DNA reads TGTGCCAGCAGCCTAGCGGGGGCGAGCACAGATACGCAGTATTTT.

V and J are TRBV13 and TRBJ2-7, with a possible D match to TRBD2 (6 bases). CDR1 is PRHDT, CDR2 FYEKMQ, per germline (reference sequence). This CDR3 has 12 residues. V lost 8 bases, J lost 4 bases, and 12 bases lay in between. CDR3: CASRLGGYEQYF. In DNA, the CDR3 is TGTGCCAGCCGCCTTGGGGGGTACGAGCAGTACTTC.

The V and J genes are TRBV19 and TRBJ2-7; 7 bases align to TRBD1. CDR3 size: 14 residues. The junction had 8 bases not matched to a gene; V was cut back by 5 bases and J by 4 bases. Germline assignment: CDR1 LNHDA and CDR2 SQIVND (reference sequence). CDR3 in DNA: TGTGCCAGTAGTCCCCGGACAGGAAGGTACGAGCAGTACTTC. Translation gives CASSPRTGRYEQYF.

The chain joins TRBV5-1 to TRBJ2-3, with TRBD2 as a possible D gene (5 bases). CDR1 and CDR2 (germline): SGHRS, YFSETQ. This CDR3 comprises 14 residues. The V end lost 1 base, the J end lost 3 bases, and 9 bases lay between the germline ends. The CDR3 reads CASSLSRGTDTQYF. The CDR3 DNA sequence: TGCGCCAGCAGCTTGTCGAGAGGGACAGATACGCAGTATTTT.

This clone was observed a few times. The chain recombines TRBV11-2 with TRBJ2-1; 8 bases match TRBD1. Trimming cost V 1 base and J 1 base; bases outside gene matches: 3. CDR1 and CDR2 from the germline V gene are SGHAT and FQNNGV. The CDR3 contains 16 residues. The CDR3 region has the DNA TGTGCCAGCAGCTTAGTCAGGGGGCCATCCTACAATGAGCAGTTCTTC. This encodes CASSLVRGPSYNEQFF.

This chain connects TRBV6-5 to TRBJ2-1; 8 nucleotides agree with TRBD2. This CDR3 spans 16 amino acids. Germline CDR1 and CDR2: MNHEY and SVGAGI. The trim removed 2 bases at V and 5 bases at J, leaving 8 bases unmatched. The DNA for the CDR3 is TGTGCCAGCAGTTACCGGCAGCGGGGGACCGACAATGAGCAGTTCTTC. Translation: CASSYRQRGTDNEQFF.

The rearrangement links TRBV14 to TRBJ2-7; 10 bases line up with TRBD1. The CDR3 length is 15 residues. Trimming cost V 3 bases and J 7 bases; bases outside gene matches: 9. CDR1 and CDR2 from the germline V gene are SGHDN and FVKESK. The CDR3 here is CASSQTSTGGGEQYF. CDR3 DNA sequence: TGTGCCAGCAGCCAGACCTCGACAGGGGGCGGGGAGCAGTACTTC.

The chain links TRBV2 to TRBJ1-2; the D gene is possibly TRBD1 (5 bases). Deletions cut 6 bases from V and 6 bases from J, with 14 bases between. CDR1 is SNHLY and CDR2 is FYNNEI in the germline V gene. The CDR3 extends over 13 amino acids. As DNA, the CDR3 is TGTGCCAGCAGCGAACAGGTTTCGAATGGCTACACCTTC. It yields the protein CASSEQVSNGYTF.

This clone has just one count. The CDR3 nucleotides read TGTGCCAGCAGTGATGGGACTAGCGGACGATTCTCCTACGAGCAGTACTTC. This sequence encodes CASSDGTSGRFSYEQYF. The chain has TRBV6-1 and TRBJ2-7, with 11 bases fitting TRBD2. This CDR3 has 17 amino acids. The germline CDR1 and CDR2 sequences are MNHNS and SASEGT. V shed 3 bases and J 0 bases; nucleotides not matched to a gene: 7.

The chain couples TRBV21-1 to TRBJ2-4; the table's D call of TRBD1 was not tested on the DNA. TRBV21-1 is marked as a pseudogene. The CDR3 runs to 16 residues. For the CDR3, the DNA is TGTGCCAGCAGCAATGAGGGGGTCTTGGCCAAAAACATTCAGTACTTC. It yields the protein CASSNEGVLAKNIQYF.

The chain has TRBV15 and TRBJ2-7, with TRBD1 matching over 8 bases. V shed 4 bases, J shed 2 bases, and the junction held 16 bases outside the gene matches. CDR3 size: 18 residues. Per germline, CDR1 LNHNV and CDR2 YYDKDF (reference sequence). The CDR3 is CATSTGSQGAKETYEQYF. The CDR3 nucleotides read TGTGCCACCAGCACTGGGAGTCAGGGGGCGAAGGAGACCTACGAGCAGTACTTC.

This clone has only a few counts. The rearrangement joins TRBV29-1 to TRBJ2-7, with D unresolved. This CDR3 region has 15 residues. Germline assignment: CDR1 SQVTM and CDR2 ANQGSEA. V was trimmed by 4 bases and J by 2 bases, leaving 18 bases between them. The CDR3 protein is CSVGLGTQVTYEQYF. The CDR3 DNA sequence: TGCAGCGTTGGGCTGGGCACTCAGGTAACCTACGAGCAGTACTTC.

As concerns this clone: The junction departs from the called germline gene at one end, perhaps through a read error. The chain links TRBV5-6 to TRBJ2-1, with 11 bases aligning to TRBD2. The CDR3 runs 11 residues. The germline gives CDR1 SGHDT, CDR2 YYEEEE. CDR3 protein: CASSLGTSGLF. The CDR3 bases are TGTGCCAGCAGCCTTGGGACTAGCGGTCTCTTC.

This clone came up a few times. The chain carries TRBV30 and TRBJ1-2; D may be TRBD1 (5 bases). This CDR3 spans 15 amino acids. The germline V gene has CDR1 GTSNPN and CDR2 SVGIG (reference sequence). V gave up 0 bases and J gave up 5 bases, with 16 bases separating them. The CDR3 DNA is TGTGCCTGGAGTGTACGGGAAGGGGCCAGGTATGGCTACACCTTC. Its protein is CAWSVREGARYGYTF.

The rearrangement uses TRBV29-1 and TRBJ2-2; D remains ambiguous. Germline V gives CDR1 SQVTM, CDR2 ANQGSEA. The V end lost 4 bases, the J end lost 4 bases, and 10 bases lay between the germline ends. The CDR3 is made up of 13 amino acids. CDR3 coding DNA: TGCAGCGTTGTCGCCCCGGGCACCGGGGAGCTGTTTTTT. Encoded protein: CSVVAPGTGELFF.

V and J are TRBV7-9 and TRBJ1-2; D is ambiguous. Germline loops: CDR1 SEHNR, CDR2 FQNEAQ (reference sequence). The CDR3 has 12 residues. V dropped 5 bases and J dropped 3 bases, with 7 bases sitting between them. The CDR3 DNA sequence: TGTGCCAGCAGCGCCACAGACTATGGCTACACCTTC. Protein sequence: CASSATDYGYTF. Full variable domain (missing parts from reference TRBV7-9 and TRBJ1-2): DTGVSQNPRHKITKRGQNVTFRCDPISEHNRLYWYRQTLGQGPEFLTYFQNEAQLEKSRLLSDRFSAERPKGSFSTLEIQRTEQGDSAMYLCASSATDYGYTFGSGTRLTVV.

This clone showed up just once. The rearrangement uses TRBV14 and TRBJ1-1; unclear D gene. CDR1 is SGHDN, CDR2 FVKESK, per germline. V shed 1 base and J shed 4 bases, with 10 bases lying between them. The CDR3 is 14 amino acids. This CDR3 is CASSQGMDGTEAFF. CDR3 in DNA: TGTGCCAGCAGCCAAGGGATGGACGGCACTGAAGCTTTCTTT.

In its sample, this clone was seen a few times. The chain uses TRBV29-1 and TRBJ1-2, with 8 nucleotides matching TRBD1. The CDR3 runs 14 residues. In germline, CDR1 is SQVTM, CDR2 ANQGSEA. Losses at the gene ends were 3 bases for V and 3 bases for J; bases not matched to a gene: 6. CDR3 in DNA: TGCAGCGTTGACGGACAGGGATCCCACTATGGCTACACCTTC. It specifies CSVDGQGSHYGYTF.

As regards this clone: Within the sample, other DNA sequences also encode this same CDR3. The rearrangement links TRBV27 to TRBJ2-7; 8 nucleotides match TRBD1. Trimming removed 9 bases from V and 7 bases from J; junction bases left unmatched: 5. This CDR3 contains 11 residues. Per the germline V gene, CDR1 is MNHEY and CDR2 is SMNVEV (reference sequence). CDR3 region: CASGQGREQYF. In DNA form, the CDR3 reads TGTGCCAGTGGACAGGGCCGGGAGCAGTACTTC.

The V gene is TRBV9, the J gene TRBJ2-3; D might be TRBD1 (5 bases). Between the trimmed V and J ends, which lost 0 bases and 2 bases, there was a span of 10 bases. This CDR3 contains 15 residues. Per the germline V gene, CDR1 is SGDLS and CDR2 is YYNGEE. DNA of the CDR3: TGTGCCAGCAGCGTAGTGGGGCTGGCCACAGATACGCAGTATTTT. This translates into CASSVVGLATDTQYF.